The 28 T cell receptor beta chains below were found in one sample sequenced in a study of vaccination and CD4 T cells after COVID-19. The Oncomine TCR Beta short-read assay sequenced DNA from cultured CD4+ T cells. TCRdb re-called the PCR reads through MiXCR, storing one row per CDR3 protein. The sample consists of under 25,000 distinct CDR3 sequences, around 50% of them appearing once. Their antigens remain unidentified. Treatment in this sample: roughly ten-day PBMC culture with coronavirus spike peptide pools or control peptides (ViraFEST assay). Sequenced material: cultured CD4+ T cells from blood. These TCRs come from a human donor with COVID-19.

This clonotype showed up just a few times. V usage is TRBV12-3 or TRBV12-4 and J usage is TRBJ2-5; 10 bases agree with TRBD2. V was clipped by 8 bases and J by 3 bases; unmatched bases: 9. The CDR3 has 15 residues. The CDR3 coding sequence is TGTGCCAGCGGGTATTCTAGCGGGGGTGAAGAGACCCAGTACTTC. As protein: CASGYSSGGEETQYF.

The chain couples TRBV20-1 to TRBJ1-2; 7 bases match TRBD1. The germline V gene encodes CDR1 DFQATT and CDR2 SNEGSKA (reference sequence). V dropped 0 bases and J dropped 4; count of bases not matched to a gene: 11. This CDR3 has 16 residues. The CDR3 loop reads CSARDGGTVRGYGYTF. CDR3 nucleotides: TGCAGTGCTAGAGATGGGGGGACAGTTCGAGGCTATGGCTACACCTTC.

A few counts support this clonotype. The J gene is TRBJ1-1, the V gene TRBV2; D call uncertain. V was shortened by 2 bases and J by 10 bases, with 8 bases between the two germline ends. CDR1 and CDR2 from the germline V gene are SNHLY and FYNNEI. This CDR3 has 11 residues. In DNA form, the CDR3 reads TGTGCCAGCAGTGAATTTTGGTTAGCTTTCTTT. Protein sequence: CASSEFWLAFF.

The chain is built from TRBV6-1 and TRBJ1-3; unclear D gene. The CDR3 length is 16 residues. From germline, CDR1 is MNHNS and CDR2 SASEGT. V was clipped by 6 bases and J by 6 bases, with 21 bases between them. The CDR3 DNA sequence: TGTGCCAGCAGCCAAATCCCCAGGACCCCGCAAAACACCATATATTTT. It specifies CASSQIPRTPQNTIYF.

The genes are TRBV2 and TRBJ2-7, with a possible D match to TRBD2 (6 bases). Germline lookup yields CDR1 SNHLY and CDR2 FYNNEI. V was trimmed by 0 bases and J by 6 bases, leaving 15 bases between them. This CDR3 contains 15 residues. In DNA, the CDR3 is TGTGCCAGCAGTGAAGCGCGGGGCCCTGAGGGCGAGCAGTACTTC. As protein: CASSEARGPEGEQYF.

The chain couples TRBV7-2 to TRBJ2-7; 8 bases are a match to TRBD2. CDR3 size: 16 residues. J lost 4 bases, V lost 2 bases, and 10 bases had no gene match. Germline V lookup: CDR1 SGHTA, CDR2 FQGNSA. CDR3 DNA: TGTGCCAGCAGCTTAACAGCGGGGGCCGCGGGATACGAGCAGTACTTC. The encoded protein is CASSLTAGAAGYEQYF.

With regard to this clonotype: One end of the junction varies from germline; a read error may be responsible. V usage is TRBV5-5 and J usage is TRBJ1-2; no firm D call. CDR1 and CDR2 from the germline V gene are SGHKS and YYEKEE (reference sequence). The CDR3 covers 14 residues. The CDR3 nucleotides read TGTGCCAGCAGATTGGAGGGTGCCAACTATGGCTACACCTTC. It encodes CASRLEGANYGYTF. The variable domain in full, with the rest retrieved from reference TRBV5-5 and TRBJ1-2, is DAGVTQSPTHLIKTRGQQVTLRCSPISGHKSVSWYQQVLGQGPQFIFQYYEKEERGRGNFPDRFSARQFPNYSSELNVNALLLGDSALYLCASRLEGANYGYTFGSGTRLTVV.

This chain joins TRBV11-2 and TRBJ2-5; TRBD2 aligns across 14 bases. The CDR3 has 18 residues. Germline CDR1 is SGHAT and CDR2 is FQNNGV. The ends lost 2 bases at V and 2 bases at J; junction bases unmatched: 7. This CDR3 is CASSLQTSGGAVQETQYF. Written as DNA, the CDR3 is TGTGCCAGCAGCTTACAGACTAGCGGGGGGGCGGTACAAGAGACCCAGTACTTC.

This clonotype has a handful of counts. This chain uses TRBV11-3 with TRBJ1-2; tentatively, D is TRBD1 (5 bases). V was trimmed by 0 bases and J by 2 bases, leaving 13 bases between them. CDR1 SGHNT and CDR2 YENEEA come from the germline V gene. The CDR3 has 16 residues. CDR3 in amino acids: CASSLEGRGGNYGYTF. The DNA of the CDR3 is TGTGCCAGCAGCTTAGAAGGTCGCGGGGGGAACTATGGCTACACCTTC.

This clonotype was seen a few times. The V call is TRBV7-3, the J call TRBJ1-1; 12 bases fit TRBD1. The CDR3 length is 15 residues. Germline V gene lookup returns CDR1 SGHTA and CDR2 FQGTGA. V gave up 5 bases and J gave up 6 bases; unmatched junction bases: 7. The CDR3 region is CASSALGQGAAEAFF. The CDR3 coding sequence is TGTGCCAGCAGCGCCTTGGGACAGGGGGCCGCTGAAGCTTTCTTT.

This chain joins TRBV30 and TRBJ1-6, with TRBD1 matching 7 bases. Germline V gene data show CDR1 as GTSNPN and CDR2 as SVGIG (reference sequence). Trimming cost V 1 base and J 10 bases; bases outside gene matches: 4. The CDR3 sequence is 13 residues long. The CDR3 DNA reads TGTGCCTGGAGTGGAGGGGGCGGGTCACCCCTCCACTTT. Translated, it gives CAWSGGGGSPLHF.

This clonotype was detected only a few times. V is TRBV19 and J is TRBJ1-2, with TRBD1 as a possible D gene (5 bases). This CDR3 is built from 15 residues. Trimming left V 3 bases short and J 8 bases short, with 19 bases between. Looked up from germline, CDR1 is LNHDA and CDR2 is SQIVND (reference sequence). CDR3 DNA: TGTGCCAGTAGTATGATTCGGGGGTCAGAGAAAGGCTACACCTTC. Residues: CASSMIRGSEKGYTF.

This clonotype was seen a few times. This rearrangement joins TRBV11-2 to TRBJ1-2; D not resolved. V lost 4 bases and J lost 8, with 8 bases in between. There are 11 residues in the CDR3. Germline V gene sequence: CDR1 SGHAT, CDR2 FQNNGV. CDR3 residues: CASSYRGGYTF. CDR3 nucleotide sequence: TGTGCCAGCAGCTACCGAGGCGGCTACACCTTC. The full variable domain, rest sourced from reference TRBV11-2 and TRBJ1-2, is EAGVAQSPRYKIIEKRQSVAFWCNPISGHATLYWYQQILGQGPKLLIQFQNNGVVDDSQLPKDRFSAERLKGVDSTLKIQPAKLEDSAVYLCASSYRGGYTFGSGTRLTVV.

The chain's CDR3 is CASSFWGTDTQYF. CDR3 DNA sequence: TGTGCCAGCAGCTTTTGGGGCACAGATACGCAGTATTTT. The V gene is TRBV7-2, the J gene TRBJ2-3; D remains ambiguous. Trimming removed 3 bases at V and 1 base at J, with 5 bases between. The germline V gene has CDR1 SGHTA and CDR2 FQGNSA. The CDR3 is made up of 13 amino acids.

The chain links TRBV5-1 to TRBJ1-6; D remains ambiguous. Trimming took off 0 bases at V and 1 base at J, with 8 bases between the two ends. Germline V gene sequence: CDR1 SGHRS, CDR2 YFSETQ. This CDR3 has 16 amino acids. For the CDR3, the DNA is TGCGCCAGCAGCTTGGATTCGGGATCCTATAATTCACCCCTCCACTTT. This sequence encodes CASSLDSGSYNSPLHF.

CDR3 in amino acids: CASSLGPEPKEETQYF. The DNA of the CDR3 is TGTGCCAGCAGCTTAGGCCCGGAGCCCAAAGAAGAGACCCAGTACTTC. The gene calls are TRBV11-2 and TRBJ2-5; no firm D call. CDR3 size: 16 residues. Per germline, CDR1 SGHAT and CDR2 FQNNGV. Trimming shortened V by 1 base and J by 3 bases, and 15 bases separated the two germline ends.

The sample holds a few counts of this clonotype. The chain's CDR3 is CASSAGTGAASPLHF. CDR3 nucleotides: TGTGCCAGCAGTGCTGGGACAGGGGCGGCTTCACCCCTCCACTTT. The V gene is TRBV2, the J gene TRBJ1-6; 10 bases map to TRBD1. CDR1 is SNHLY, CDR2 FYNNEI, per germline. CDR3 length: 15 amino acids. Trimming at V came to 4 bases and at J to 9 bases, leaving 6 bases not matched to a gene.

The V and J genes are TRBV7-2 and TRBJ2-3; no clear D. The CDR3 is 15 amino acids. The V and J ends lost 4 bases and 4 bases respectively, with 15 bases between them. Germline loops: CDR1 SGHTA, CDR2 FQGNSA. The CDR3 DNA follows: TGTGCCAGCAGCTCCTCCGGGCCCCCTGCAGATACGCAGTATTTT. This encodes CASSSSGPPADTQYF.

In its sample, this clonotype was seen a few times. The chain is built from TRBV20-1 and TRBJ1-5; weak D call: TRBD1 (5 bases). The germline V gene encodes CDR1 DFQATT and CDR2 SNEGSKA (reference sequence). V dropped 3 bases and J dropped 3 bases, with 15 bases sitting between them. The CDR3 covers 15 residues. Written as DNA, the CDR3 is TGCAGTGCTAGTCGGGGGGGGACCAACAATCAGCCCCAGCATTTT. This sequence encodes CSASRGGTNNQPQHF.

Regarding this clonotype: An end of the junction does not agree with germline; a read error may underlie this. J is TRBJ2-5 and V is TRBV6-1, with 8 bases lining up with TRBD1. The CDR3 runs 16 residues. CDR1 and CDR2 (germline): MNHNS, SASEGT. The CDR3 DNA sequence: TGTGCCAGCAGTAGTGGACAGGGTAGAAAGCAAGGGACCCAGTACTTC. Translation gives CASSSGQGRKQGTQYF.

The chain carries TRBV15 and TRBJ1-3, with D unclear. Germline V lookup: CDR1 LNHNV, CDR2 YYDKDF (reference sequence). The CDR3 has 16 amino acids. V lost 5 bases to trimming and J lost 1 base, with 15 bases between them. CDR3 sequence reads: CATSPRRDTSGNTIYF. In DNA form, the CDR3 reads TGTGCCACCAGCCCTCGGAGAGACACGTCTGGAAACACCATATATTTT.

This clonotype was seen a handful of times. The chain uses TRBV7-2 and TRBJ2-3, with a tentative D call TRBD2 (5 bases). Germline CDR1 reads SGHTA; CDR2 reads FQGNSA. The CDR3 runs to 18 residues. Trimming took 5 bases from V and 4 from J, leaving 25 bases between them. The CDR3 loop reads CASSPRRVGDIRPDTQYF. The CDR3 region has the DNA TGTGCCAGCAGCCCCAGGCGGGTGGGAGACATACGGCCAGATACGCAGTATTTT.

The V and J genes are TRBV27 and TRBJ2-4, with D possibly matching TRBD1 (5 bases). V lost 9 bases and J lost 2, with 11 bases in between. The CDR3 is made up of 13 amino acids. The V gene's germline CDR1 is MNHEY and CDR2 SMNVEV (reference sequence). CDR3 in DNA: TGTGCCAGGGGGCCGTGGACCAAAAACATTCAGTACTTC. Protein sequence: CARGPWTKNIQYF.

The chain carries TRBV14 and TRBJ1-2, with D maybe TRBD1 (5 bases). The CDR3 contains 13 residues. V dropped 3 bases and J dropped 6 bases, with 11 bases sitting between them. Germline V CDR1 and CDR2: SGHDN, FVKESK. The CDR3 spells CASSQPMGHGYTF. For the CDR3, the DNA is TGTGCCAGCAGCCAGCCCATGGGGCATGGCTACACCTTC.

By share, this clonotype counts as medium-sized (0.01 to 0.1%). This chain joins TRBV20-1 and TRBJ1-5; 9 nucleotides match TRBD1. The CDR3 has 14 residues. In germline, CDR1 is DFQATT, CDR2 SNEGSKA (reference sequence). Germline trimming cut 4 bases from V and 6 bases from J; bases unmatched to any gene: 7. CDR3 residues: CSATLTGGGQPQHF. CDR3 DNA: TGCAGTGCTACCTTGACAGGGGGAGGTCAGCCCCAGCATTTT.

In its sample, this clonotype was seen a few times. The chain combines TRBV27 with TRBJ2-2; no definite D call. The CDR3 sequence is 15 residues long. V was trimmed by 2 bases and J by 7 bases, leaving 14 bases between them. From germline, CDR1 is MNHEY and CDR2 SMNVEV (reference sequence). For the CDR3, the DNA is TGTGCCAGCAGTTTAGCCCTTTCGGGTATCGGGGAGCTGTTTTTT. Protein product: CASSLALSGIGELFF.

V gene TRBV12-3 or TRBV12-4 combines with J gene TRBJ1-5, with 7 positions matching TRBD1. The CDR3 loop spans 15 amino acids. V dropped 4 bases and J dropped 1; count of bases not matched to a gene: 4. The CDR3 region is CASSSTGISNQPQHF. The DNA for the CDR3 is TGTGCCAGCAGTTCGACAGGGATCAGCAATCAGCCCCAGCATTTT.

As concerns this clonotype: The junction departs from germline at one end; a sequencing error may be responsible. The genes are TRBV7-7 and TRBJ2-5, with a weak D call TRBD2 (6 bases). The CDR3 runs to 14 residues. CDR1 and CDR2 (germline): SSHAT, FNYEAQ (reference sequence). The CDR3 bases are TGTGCTAGCAGCTGGGGACTGGGAATGGAGACCCAGTACTTC. Protein: CASSWGLGMETQYF.